Following are 24 T cell receptor beta chains from one sample sequenced in a study of shared clonotypes between healthy human individuals. Libraries were prepared by immunoSEQ multiplex PCR; TCRdb keeps only in-frame clonotypes and omits some of them. Of approximately 1.4 million clones detected, nearly 99% appear once; the ten largest clones hold about 0.42%. The sequenced sample consisted of naive CD4+ T cells sorted from blood. Subset given: CD45RA+ positively selected. These TCRs come from a man aged 30 to 45 in good health.

This chain links TRBV28 with TRBJ1-3; no clear D. V lost 7 bases to trimming and J lost 2 bases, with 9 bases between them. The CDR3 consists of 13 residues. Germline assignment: CDR1 MDHEN and CDR2 SYDVKM. CDR3 residues: CASIAHTGNTIYF. CDR3 nucleotides: TGTGCCAGCATAGCCCATACTGGAAACACCATATATTTT.

This chain uses TRBV29-1 with TRBJ1-2; no clear D. The CDR3 is 13 residues long. Trimming pared 0 bases from V and 0 bases from J, leaving 5 bases between. The germline V gene encodes CDR1 SQVTM and CDR2 ANQGSEA. In DNA, the CDR3 is TGCAGCGTTGAAGAATTAGCTAACTATGGCTACACCTTC. Translating it yields CSVEELANYGYTF.

The rearrangement joins TRBV27 to TRBJ2-2, with TRBD2 as a possible D gene (5 bases). Trimming removed 7 bases at V and 5 bases at J, with 5 bases between. Germline CDR1 reads MNHEY; CDR2 reads SMNVEV (reference sequence). The CDR3 is 11 amino acids. The CDR3 nucleotides read TGTGCCAGCAAGCGGACCGGGGAGCTGTTTTTT. As protein: CASKRTGELFF.

The chain carries TRBV6-1 and TRBJ1-5, with D uncertain. This CDR3 is 11 amino acids long. V lost 5 bases and J lost 9, with 8 bases in between. Germline CDR1 MNHNS, CDR2 SASEGT. The CDR3 reads CASSKLGPQHF. CDR3 nucleotide sequence: TGTGCCAGCAGTAAGCTTGGGCCCCAGCATTTT.

The chain recombines TRBV7-3 with TRBJ2-1; either TRBD1 or TRBD2 may supply D (6 bases each). The CDR3 sequence is 15 residues long. In germline, CDR1 is SGHTA, CDR2 FQGTGA. Trimming cost V 5 bases and J 4 bases, with 15 bases left between them. CDR3 amino acids: CASSPLGGSYNEQFF. The CDR3 region has the DNA TGTGCCAGCAGCCCCCTCGGGGGCTCTTACAATGAGCAGTTCTTC.

This chain connects TRBV5-6 to TRBJ1-1; D may be TRBD1 (5 bases). V lost 2 bases, J lost 11 bases, and 16 bases lay in between. The CDR3 runs 13 residues. Germline loops: CDR1 SGHDT, CDR2 YYEEEE. The DNA of the CDR3 is TGTGCCAGCAGCTTCGGGACCAGACAATGGGCTTTCTTT. Translating gives CASSFGTRQWAFF.

This rearrangement joins TRBV27 to TRBJ1-2, with a tentative D call TRBD1 (5 bases). Germline CDR1 reads MNHEY; CDR2 reads SMNVEV (reference sequence). Trimming cost V 2 bases and J 3 bases, with 16 bases left between them. The CDR3 sequence is 16 residues long. The DNA of the CDR3 is TGTGCCAGCAGTTTAACCAGGGATTTTAGTGACTATGGCTACACCTTC. Translating gives CASSLTRDFSDYGYTF.

This rearrangement joins TRBV18 to TRBJ2-7; TRBD1 is a possible D gene (5 bases). Trimming took off 4 bases at V and 4 bases at J, with 14 bases between the two ends. The V gene's germline CDR1 is KGHSH and CDR2 LQKENI. CDR3 length: 14 residues. In nucleotides, the CDR3 is TGTGCCAGCTCACACGGACAAGCCATTTACGAGCAGTACTTC. Its protein is CASSHGQAIYEQYF.

The chain is built from TRBV18 and TRBJ1-1, with 7 bases that match TRBD1. The V segment lost 5 bases and the J segment 5 bases; nucleotides outside the gene matches: 20. The CDR3 sequence is 18 residues long. CDR1 is KGHSH and CDR2 is LQKENI in the germline V gene. This chain's CDR3 is CASSSVSSGGIRRTEAFF. CDR3 coding DNA: TGTGCCAGCTCATCGGTGTCTTCAGGGGGTATCCGAAGGACTGAAGCTTTCTTT.

The J gene is TRBJ1-2, the V gene TRBV28; D is perhaps TRBD1 (5 bases). Germline V gene data show CDR1 as MDHEN and CDR2 as SYDVKM. V lost 2 bases to trimming and J lost 5 bases, with 9 bases between them. The CDR3 is made up of 13 amino acids. This CDR3 reads CASSLRDVYGYTF. The DNA for the CDR3 is TGTGCCAGCAGTTTACGGGACGTTTATGGCTACACCTTC.

The gene calls are TRBV7-2 and TRBJ2-1; the D gene could be TRBD1 or TRBD2 (5 bases each). Germline values: CDR1 SGHTA, CDR2 FQGNSA. The germline V and J ends were trimmed by 2 bases and 7 bases, with 18 bases remaining between them. This CDR3 comprises 16 residues. This CDR3 reads CASSLIGTTTYNEQFF. The CDR3 coding sequence is TGTGCCAGCAGCTTAATAGGGACGACTACGTATAATGAGCAGTTCTTC. Combining the CDR3 with reference TRBV7-2 and TRBJ2-1 gives the whole variable domain GAGVSQSPSNKVTEKGKDVELRCDPISGHTALYWYRQSLGQGLEFLIYFQGNSAPDKSGLPSDRFSAERTGGSVSTLTIQRTQQEDSAVYLCASSLIGTTTYNEQFFGPGTRLTVL.

The chain employs TRBV7-9 and TRBJ1-4; no definite D call. V lost 4 bases to trimming and J lost 6 bases, with 9 bases between them. Germline V gene data show CDR1 as SEHNR and CDR2 as FQNEAQ (reference sequence). The CDR3 is made up of 13 amino acids. CDR3 sequence (DNA): TGTGCCAGCAGCTCGAGGGAATATGAAAAACTGTTTTTT. Residues: CASSSREYEKLFF.

The V gene is TRBV2, the J gene TRBJ2-7; 10 bases agree with TRBD2. The V segment lost 8 bases and the J segment 2 bases; nucleotides outside the gene matches: 6. Germline CDR1 and CDR2: SNHLY and FYNNEI. CDR3 length equals 14 residues. The CDR3 DNA reads as TGTGCCAGCGCTAGACTAGCGGGTACCTACGAGCAGTACTTC. It codes for CASARLAGTYEQYF.

The CDR3 DNA reads TGTGCCAGCTCACCTCGTGGAGCGGGAGGGGATGAGCAGTTCTTC. Translated, it gives CASSPRGAGGDEQFF. The rearrangement uses TRBV18 and TRBJ2-1; TRBD2 matches 10 bases. The J segment lost 8 bases and the V segment lost 3 bases, leaving 7 bases of the junction unmatched. Per the germline V gene, CDR1 is KGHSH and CDR2 is LQKENI. The CDR3 has 15 amino acids.

This chain joins TRBV11-3 and TRBJ2-1; the D gene is possibly TRBD2 (7 bases). Germline V gene sequence: CDR1 SGHNT, CDR2 YENEEA. The CDR3 is 15 amino acids. V was trimmed by 5 bases and J by 5 bases, leaving 16 bases between them. The CDR3 protein is CASSLGGDFDNEQFF. The CDR3 region has the DNA TGTGCCAGCAGCCTAGGGGGGGACTTCGACAATGAGCAGTTCTTC.

This chain uses TRBV18 with TRBJ2-3; no firm D call. This CDR3 comprises 15 residues. The germline gives CDR1 KGHSH, CDR2 LQKENI. V was clipped by 0 bases and J by 1 base, with 8 bases between them. Here the CDR3 reads CASSPPLGRTDTQYF. DNA of the CDR3: TGTGCCAGCTCACCACCGTTGGGCCGCACAGATACGCAGTATTTT.

As to this clone: Different DNA sequences within this sample yield the same CDR3. This sequence joins TRBV9 and TRBJ2-7; D is possibly TRBD2 (5 bases). Germline-derived CDR1 and CDR2 are SGDLS and YYNGEE. CDR3 length: 12 residues. V was pared by 7 bases and J by 2 bases, with 10 bases between. The CDR3 protein is CASGRGPYEQYF. CDR3 coding DNA: TGTGCCAGCGGGAGAGGACCCTACGAGCAGTACTTC.

To note about this clone: No conserved phenylalanine or tryptophan ends this CDR3, so it is likely a read error. The chain has TRBV5-1 and TRBJ2-7; D possibly matches TRBD1 or TRBD2 (5 bases each). CDR3 length equals 14 residues. CDR1 is SGHRS, CDR2 YFSETQ, per germline. The V end was cut by 3 bases, the J end by 5 bases, with 15 bases between. The CDR3 is CASSYGTHTDEQYL. In nucleotides, the CDR3 is TGCGCCAGCAGCTACGGGACCCATACCGACGAGCAGTACCTC.

This chain connects TRBV7-8 to TRBJ1-1; no definite D call. V was trimmed by 3 bases and J by 8 bases, leaving 7 bases between them. The length of the CDR3 is 11 residues. Germline CDR1 is SGHVS and CDR2 is FQNEAQ. CDR3 nucleotides: TGTGCCAGCAGCTTGCAGACAGAAGCTTTCTTT. This codes for CASSLQTEAFF.

The chain uses TRBV18 and TRBJ2-5; 12 bases agree with TRBD2. Trimming at V came to 4 bases and at J to 5 bases, leaving 8 bases not matched to a gene. Germline CDR1 and CDR2: KGHSH and LQKENI. The CDR3 has 16 residues. CDR3 bases: TGTGCCAGCTCACAGGGGAGACTAGCGGGAGTGGAGACCCAGTACTTC. Translating it yields CASSQGRLAGVETQYF. Based on the CDR3 plus reference TRBV18 and TRBJ2-5, the full variable domain is NAGVMQNPRHLVRRRGQEARLRCSPMKGHSHVYWYRQLPEEGLKFMVYLQKENIIDESGMPKERFSAEFPKEGPSILRIQQVVRGDSAAYFCASSQGRLAGVETQYFGPGTRLLVL.

The J gene is TRBJ2-1, the V gene TRBV29-1, with 10 bases aligning to TRBD2. Germline V CDR1 and CDR2: SQVTM, ANQGSEA. Trimming at V came to 6 bases and at J to 7 bases, leaving 15 bases not matched to a gene. The CDR3 has 16 residues. The chain's CDR3 is CSVSYLAGVVSNEQFF. The CDR3 nucleotides are TGCAGCGTCAGTTACCTAGCGGGAGTTGTCTCAAATGAGCAGTTCTTC.

V and J are TRBV7-2 and TRBJ2-1; D is undetermined. The germline V gene encodes CDR1 SGHTA and CDR2 FQGNSA. CDR3 length equals 13 residues. Trimming removed 7 bases from V and 3 bases from J, with 10 bases in between. The CDR3 is CASNFPHYNEQFF. The CDR3 DNA reads TGTGCCAGCAACTTCCCCCACTACAATGAGCAGTTCTTC.

This chain links TRBV11-2 with TRBJ2-7, with TRBD2 matching over 8 bases. The V segment lost 5 bases and the J segment 4 bases; nucleotides outside the gene matches: 1. The CDR3 is made up of 12 amino acids. Germline CDR1 SGHAT, CDR2 FQNNGV. The CDR3 nucleotides are TGTGCCAGCAGCGCGGGAGGTTACGAGCAGTACTTC. Protein sequence: CASSAGGYEQYF. The full variable domain, rest sourced from reference TRBV11-2 and TRBJ2-7, is EAGVAQSPRYKIIEKRQSVAFWCNPISGHATLYWYQQILGQGPKLLIQFQNNGVVDDSQLPKDRFSAERLKGVDSTLKIQPAKLEDSAVYLCASSAGGYEQYFGPGTRLTVT.

The chain has TRBV9 and TRBJ1-1; D is unresolved. The V gene lost 0 bases and the J gene lost 0 bases, with 9 bases spanning the gap. The V gene's germline CDR1 is SGDLS and CDR2 YYNGEE. The CDR3 runs to 15 residues. CDR3 DNA: TGTGCCAGCAGCGTAGTATATGGGCTGAACACTGAAGCTTTCTTT. Its translation is CASSVVYGLNTEAFF.